A single sample gave rise to the 28 T cell receptor beta chains below, sequenced in a study of glioma-infiltrating T cells. Using RNA template, CDR3s of TCR alpha and beta were amplified with iRepertoire arm-PCR. From the multiplex PCR reads, TCRdb called clonotypes with MiXCR, one entry per CDR3 protein. The sample includes approximately 190,000 distinct CDR3 sequences, roughly 32% of them seen just once. The specimen sequenced was glioma tissue, nonneoplastic brain tissue, or PBMCs (not recorded which). Receptors originate from a human donor with low-grade glioma or glioblastoma, undergoing nonglioma brain surgery, or in good health (not recorded which).

There are many counts of this clonotype. The rearrangement uses TRBV12-3 or TRBV12-4 and TRBJ2-7; a weak D match, TRBD1 (6 bases). The CDR3 spans 16 residues. Between the trimmed V and J ends, which lost 6 bases and 5 bases, there was a span of 23 bases. In nucleotides, the CDR3 is TGTGCCAGCAGCCTCCCAGGGGACGGGCCCGTCCACGAGCAGTACTTC. Its translation is CASSLPGDGPVHEQYF.

The table lists this clonotype with a count of one. An end of the junction does not agree with germline; a read error may underlie this. This rearrangement joins TRBV27 to TRBJ1-5; D is ambiguous. Looked up from germline, CDR1 is MNHEY and CDR2 is SMNVEV (reference sequence). This CDR3 is 16 amino acids long. The CDR3 coding sequence is TGTGCCAGCAGTTTTGGGGAGAGCATAGGCAATCAGCCACAGCATTTT. Residues: CASSFGESIGNQPQHF.

This chain connects TRBV10-3 to TRBJ2-1; TRBD1 agrees at 11 bases. The germline V gene encodes CDR1 ENHRY and CDR2 SYGVKD. This CDR3 is 15 amino acids long. The V and J ends lost 5 bases and 3 bases, in that order; junction bases with no gene match: 3. The CDR3 loop reads CAISWDRGGYNEQFF. The CDR3 DNA follows: TGTGCCATCAGTTGGGACAGGGGGGGCTACAATGAGCAGTTCTTC.

This clonotype showed up just once. The chain carries TRBV10-3 and TRBJ2-7; 9 nucleotides match TRBD2. Germline V gene lookup returns CDR1 ENHRY and CDR2 SYGVKD. After removal of 5 bases from V and 3 bases from J, the junction contained 11 bases not matched to a gene. CDR3 length: 16 residues. This chain's CDR3 is CAISFWASGTYYEQYF. The CDR3 bases are TGTGCCATCAGTTTCTGGGCTAGCGGGACCTACTACGAGCAGTACTTC.

The chain joins TRBV18 to TRBJ1-4; D is possibly TRBD1 (5 bases). V shed 5 bases and J shed 1 base, with 11 bases lying between them. CDR1 is KGHSH and CDR2 is LQKENI in the germline V gene. The CDR3 covers 15 residues. Here the CDR3 reads CASSSRVQTNEKLFF. DNA for the CDR3: TGTGCCAGCTCAAGCAGGGTGCAAACTAATGAAAAACTGTTTTTT.

The chain joins TRBV5-1 to TRBJ1-1, with D unresolved. The germline V gene has CDR1 SGHRS and CDR2 YFSETQ. This CDR3 region has 14 residues. V was trimmed by 0 bases and J by 2 bases, leaving 8 bases between them. CDR3: CASSLAADNTEAFF. For the CDR3, the DNA is TGCGCCAGCAGCTTGGCGGCAGATAACACTGAAGCTTTCTTT.

This clonotype was detected many times. The chain has TRBV28 and TRBJ2-5; maybe TRBD2 (5 bases). The CDR3 has 15 residues. CDR1 and CDR2 (germline): MDHEN, SYDVKM. The V end was cut by 5 bases, the J end by 1 base, with 14 bases between. This CDR3 reads CASSKIGDPQETQYF. Here the CDR3 DNA reads TGTGCCAGCAGTAAAATCGGGGATCCCCAAGAGACCCAGTACTTC.

This clonotype was seen many times. The gene calls are TRBV6-1 and TRBJ2-7; no clear D. The CDR3 is 12 residues long. V lost 5 bases and J lost 6, with 11 bases in between. Germline lookup yields CDR1 MNHNS and CDR2 SASEGT. The CDR3 loop reads CASSSGRSEQYF. In nucleotides, the CDR3 is TGTGCCAGCAGTTCCGGTCGGAGCGAGCAGTACTTC.

V and J are TRBV20-1 and TRBJ2-5, with D maybe TRBD2 (6 bases). V was pared by 7 bases and J by 9 bases, with 21 bases between. The CDR3 spans 13 residues. The germline V gene has CDR1 DFQATT and CDR2 SNEGSKA (reference sequence). The CDR3 loop reads CSETGLAEPAQYF. For the CDR3, the DNA is TGCAGTGAAACGGGACTGGCGGAGCCGGCCCAGTACTTC.

This clonotype was detected ten times or more. The chain recombines TRBV24-1 with TRBJ2-1, with 10 bases that match TRBD2. This CDR3 is 14 amino acids long. With 5 bases clipped from V and 7 bases from J, the junction kept 4 bases outside the gene matches. Germline CDR1 reads KGHDR; CDR2 reads SFDVKD. The CDR3, as DNA: TGTGCCACCAGTGCTAGCGGGAGCTGGAATGAGCAGTTCTTC. Translated, it gives CATSASGSWNEQFF.

This clonotype was detected many times. The chain is built from TRBV28 and TRBJ1-5; D possibly corresponds to TRBD1 (5 bases). Between the trimmed V and J ends, which lost 7 bases and 6 bases, there was a span of 16 bases. Per germline, CDR1 MDHEN and CDR2 SYDVKM. The CDR3 is 14 amino acids. The CDR3 protein is CASTLQSGGQPQHF. In DNA form, the CDR3 reads TGTGCCAGCACCCTACAATCTGGGGGTCAGCCCCAGCATTTT.

Concerning this clonotype: At one boundary the junction diverges from the germline segment, which might be a read error. The rearrangement links TRBV27 to TRBJ1-5; TRBD1 is a possible D gene (5 bases). Germline-derived CDR1 and CDR2 are MNHEY and SMNVEV (reference sequence). The CDR3 sequence is 17 residues long. CDR3 residues: CASRVTATTHSNQLQHF. The CDR3 DNA sequence: TGTGCCAGTAGGGTGACAGCTACAACCCATAGCAATCAGCTCCAGCATTTT.

As regards this clonotype: A much larger clone lies one base from this, so it may be a read error. The missing conserved phenylalanine or tryptophan at the end of this CDR3 makes a read error likely. The V gene is TRBV18, the J gene TRBJ2-5; tentatively, D is TRBD2 (6 bases). The CDR3 runs to 17 residues. The V and J ends lost 0 bases and 1 base respectively, with 15 bases between them. CDR1 and CDR2 (germline): KGHSH, LQKENI. DNA for the CDR3: TGTGCCAGCTCACCACCGTTACGGGAGTGGGGCCAAGAGACCCAGTACCTC. Its translation is CASSPPLREWGQETQYL.

As regards this clonotype: At one boundary the junction diverges from the germline segment, which might be a read error. The chain recombines TRBV20-1 with TRBJ1-6, with 7 bases matching TRBD1. Germline CDR1 and CDR2: DFQATT and SNEGSKA (reference sequence). The CDR3 loop spans 16 amino acids. CDR3 DNA: TGCAGTGCTAGAGGACCACAGGGGTCCTATAATTCACCCATCCACTTT. Translation gives CSARGPQGSYNSPIHF.

With respect to this clonotype: A single base separates this from a much larger clone, so it may be a read error. CDR3: CASSLAGGKYEQYF. CDR3 in DNA: TGCGCCAGCAGCTTAGCGGGAGGAAAATACGAGCAGTACTTC. The chain uses TRBV5-1 and TRBJ2-7; TRBD2 agrees at 9 bases. J lost 4 bases, V lost 2 bases, and 4 bases had no gene match. CDR3 size: 14 residues. CDR1 and CDR2 (germline): SGHRS, YFSETQ.

This clonotype was seen at least ten times. The chain joins TRBV28 to TRBJ1-1; D possibly corresponds to TRBD1 (6 bases). V was shortened by 5 bases and J by 2 bases, with 12 bases between the two germline ends. CDR1 and CDR2 (germline): MDHEN, SYDVKM. This CDR3 has 14 amino acids. Here the CDR3 reads CASSTGQQNTEAFF. The CDR3 bases are TGTGCCAGCAGTACGGGACAACAAAACACTGAAGCTTTCTTT.

On this clonotype: At one end, the junction sequence differs from germline, possibly due to a read error. The chain employs TRBV4-1 and TRBJ2-1, with a tentative D call TRBD1 (6 bases). Germline CDR1 MGHRA, CDR2 YSYEKL. The CDR3 has 14 residues. CDR3 in amino acids: CASSKETGYNEQFF. The CDR3 coding sequence is TGCGCCAGCAGCAAAGAGACAGGTTACAATGAGCAGTTCTTC.

This clonotype was picked up many times. The J gene is TRBJ1-5, the V gene TRBV5-4; D remains unclear. The CDR3 runs to 14 residues. The V and J ends lost 4 bases and 2 bases respectively, with 10 bases between them. Germline-derived CDR1 and CDR2 are SGHNT and YYREEE (reference sequence). CDR3 amino acids: CASSIDAGNQPQHF. The CDR3 DNA reads as TGTGCCAGCAGCATAGACGCAGGCAATCAGCCCCAGCATTTT.

This chain connects TRBV20-1 to TRBJ2-1; the D gene is possibly TRBD1 (5 bases). The length of the CDR3 is 11 residues. CDR1 and CDR2 from the germline V gene are DFQATT and SNEGSKA (reference sequence). The V end lost 7 bases, the J end lost 15 bases, and 19 bases lay between the germline ends. In DNA, the CDR3 is TGCAGTGATAGTTTGGGGCTGGGTCTGTTCTTC. Translation: CSDSLGLGLFF.

This clonotype was counted many times. This chain uses TRBV4-1 with TRBJ1-3; D gene uncertain. The CDR3 loop spans 15 amino acids. V lost 0 bases to trimming and J lost 4 bases, with 10 bases between them. The germline V gene has CDR1 MGHRA and CDR2 YSYEKL. This CDR3 is CASSQDRGLGNTIYF. The CDR3 DNA sequence: TGCGCCAGCAGCCAAGATCGGGGTCTCGGAAACACCATATATTTT.

Ten or more counts support this clonotype. This rearrangement joins TRBV18 to TRBJ1-2; 11 bases match TRBD1. The length of the CDR3 is 13 residues. Germline loops: CDR1 KGHSH, CDR2 LQKENI. With V trimmed by 4 bases and J by 8 bases, 3 bases remained unmatched. DNA for the CDR3: TGTGCCAGCTCACGGACAGGGGGCGACGGCTACACCTTC. Translation: CASSRTGGDGYTF.

This chain joins TRBV7-9 and TRBJ2-5; D perhaps matches TRBD2 (6 bases). The length of the CDR3 is 15 residues. Trimming shortened V by 8 bases and J by 4 bases, and 20 bases separated the two germline ends. CDR1 is SEHNR and CDR2 is FQNEAQ in the germline V gene (reference sequence). CDR3 DNA sequence: TGTGCCAGCGGGTTGCGGGATCACGTCCCAGAGACCCAGTACTTC. Its translation: CASGLRDHVPETQYF.

There are many counts of this clonotype. The chain links TRBV6-1 to TRBJ2-1, with a tentative D call TRBD1 (5 bases). In germline, CDR1 is MNHNS, CDR2 SASEGT. Deletions cut 5 bases from V and 9 bases from J, with 14 bases between. The CDR3 is made up of 13 amino acids. CDR3 nucleotides: TGTGCCAGCAGTCACGACAGTCCCAGTGAGCAGTTCTTC. Encoded protein: CASSHDSPSEQFF.

The rearrangement uses TRBV5-6 and TRBJ1-1; D is undetermined. Germline V gene sequence: CDR1 SGHDT, CDR2 YYEEEE. Between the trimmed V and J ends, which lost 4 bases and 4 bases, there was a span of 17 bases. This CDR3 comprises 15 residues. In DNA form, the CDR3 reads TGTGCCAGCAGCGTGTTTGGGCAGACGGGCACTGAAGCTTTCTTT. It codes for CASSVFGQTGTEAFF.

Remarks on this clonotype: Compared with germline, one end of the junction differs, possibly owing to a read error. The chain links TRBV29-1 to TRBJ1-1; 8 nucleotides match TRBD1. CDR1 and CDR2 (germline): SQVTM, ANQGSEA. The CDR3 is 14 residues long. CDR3 sequence reads: CSVSTQGANTEDFF. CDR3 DNA: TGCAGCGTGTCGACCCAGGGGGCGAACACTGAAGATTTCTTT.

J is TRBJ2-1 and V is TRBV6-1; tentatively, D is TRBD2 (6 bases). V was trimmed by 8 bases and J by 3 bases, leaving 14 bases between them. The germline CDR1 and CDR2 sequences are MNHNS and SASEGT. The CDR3 loop spans 14 amino acids. CDR3 residues: CASGTSSNYNEQFF. CDR3 coding DNA: TGTGCCAGCGGAACTAGCTCGAACTACAATGAGCAGTTCTTC.

This clonotype showed up just once. The V and J genes are TRBV4-2 and TRBJ2-3; 7 bases line up with TRBD2. V shed 2 bases, J shed 3 bases, and the junction held 5 bases outside the gene matches. The CDR3 loop spans 15 amino acids. The V gene's germline CDR1 is LGHNA and CDR2 YNFKEQ. For the CDR3, the DNA is TGTGCCAGCAGCCAACAGGGAGGGTGGACAGATACGCAGTATTTT. It yields the protein CASSQQGGWTDTQYF.

This clonotype came up many times. The genes are TRBV2 and TRBJ2-5; D gene ambiguous. Germline CDR1 SNHLY, CDR2 FYNNEI. The V end lost 4 bases, the J end lost 4 bases, and 4 bases lay between the germline ends. This CDR3 region has 11 residues. The DNA of the CDR3 is TGTGCCAGCAGTGTAAGAGAGACCCAGTACTTC. As protein: CASSVRETQYF.